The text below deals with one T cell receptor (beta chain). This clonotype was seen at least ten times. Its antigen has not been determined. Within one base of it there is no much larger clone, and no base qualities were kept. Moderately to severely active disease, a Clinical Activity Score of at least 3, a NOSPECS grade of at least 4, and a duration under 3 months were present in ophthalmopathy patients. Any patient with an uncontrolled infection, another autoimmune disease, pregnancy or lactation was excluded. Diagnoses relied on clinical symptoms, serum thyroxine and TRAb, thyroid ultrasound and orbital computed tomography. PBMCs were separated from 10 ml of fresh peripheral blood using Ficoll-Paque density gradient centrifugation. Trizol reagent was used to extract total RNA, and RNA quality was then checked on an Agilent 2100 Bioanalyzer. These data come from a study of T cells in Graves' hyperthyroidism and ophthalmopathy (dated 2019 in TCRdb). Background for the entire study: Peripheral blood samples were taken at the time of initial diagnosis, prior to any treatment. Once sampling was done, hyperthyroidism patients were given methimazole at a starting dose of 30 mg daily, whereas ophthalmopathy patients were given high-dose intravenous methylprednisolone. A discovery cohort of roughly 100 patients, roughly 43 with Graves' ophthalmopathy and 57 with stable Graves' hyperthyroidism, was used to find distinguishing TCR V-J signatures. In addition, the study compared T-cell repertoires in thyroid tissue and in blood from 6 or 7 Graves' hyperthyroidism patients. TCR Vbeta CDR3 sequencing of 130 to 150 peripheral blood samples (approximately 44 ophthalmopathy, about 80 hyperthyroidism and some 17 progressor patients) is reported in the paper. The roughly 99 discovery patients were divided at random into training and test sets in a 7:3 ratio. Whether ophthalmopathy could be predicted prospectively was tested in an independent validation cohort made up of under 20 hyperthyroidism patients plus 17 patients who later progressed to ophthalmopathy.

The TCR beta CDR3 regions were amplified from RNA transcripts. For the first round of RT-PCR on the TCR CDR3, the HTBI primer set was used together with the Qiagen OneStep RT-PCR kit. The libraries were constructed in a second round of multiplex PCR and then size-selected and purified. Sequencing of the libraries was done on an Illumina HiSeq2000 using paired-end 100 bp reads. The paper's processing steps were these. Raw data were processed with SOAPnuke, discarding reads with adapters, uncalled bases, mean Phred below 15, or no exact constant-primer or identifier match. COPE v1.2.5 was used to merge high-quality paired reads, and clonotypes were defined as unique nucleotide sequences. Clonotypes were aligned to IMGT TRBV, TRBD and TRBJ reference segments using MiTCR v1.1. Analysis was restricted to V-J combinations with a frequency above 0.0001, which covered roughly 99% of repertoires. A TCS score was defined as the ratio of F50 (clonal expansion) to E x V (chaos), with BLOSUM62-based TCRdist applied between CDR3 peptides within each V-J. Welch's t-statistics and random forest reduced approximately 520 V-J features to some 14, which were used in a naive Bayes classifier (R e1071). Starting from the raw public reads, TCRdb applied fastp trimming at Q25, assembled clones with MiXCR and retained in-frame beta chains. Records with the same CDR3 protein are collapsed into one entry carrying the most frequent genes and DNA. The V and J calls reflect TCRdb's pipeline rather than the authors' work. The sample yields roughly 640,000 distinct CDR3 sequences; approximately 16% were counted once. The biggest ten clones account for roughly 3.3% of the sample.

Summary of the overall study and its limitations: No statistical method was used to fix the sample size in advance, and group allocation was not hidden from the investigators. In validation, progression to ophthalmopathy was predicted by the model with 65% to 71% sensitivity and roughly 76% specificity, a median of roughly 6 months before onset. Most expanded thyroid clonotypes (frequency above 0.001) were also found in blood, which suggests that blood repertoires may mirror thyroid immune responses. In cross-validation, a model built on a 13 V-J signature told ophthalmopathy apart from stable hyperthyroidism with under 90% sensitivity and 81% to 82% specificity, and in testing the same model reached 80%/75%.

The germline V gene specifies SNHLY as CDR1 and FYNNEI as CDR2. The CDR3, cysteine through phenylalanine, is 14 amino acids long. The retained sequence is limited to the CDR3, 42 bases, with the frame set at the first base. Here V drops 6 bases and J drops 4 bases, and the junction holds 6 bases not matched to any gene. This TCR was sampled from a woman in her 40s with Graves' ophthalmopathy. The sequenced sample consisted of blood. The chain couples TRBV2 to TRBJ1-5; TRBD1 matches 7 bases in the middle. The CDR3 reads CASSANRGNQPQHF. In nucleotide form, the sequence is TGTGCCAGCAGCGCCAACAGGGGTAATCAGCCCCAGCATTTT. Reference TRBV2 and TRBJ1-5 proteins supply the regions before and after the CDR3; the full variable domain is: EPEVTQTPSHQVTQMGQEVILRCVPISNHLYFYWYRQILGQKVEFLVSFYNNEISEKSEIFDDQFSVERPDGSNFTLKIRSTKLEDSAMYFCASSANRGNQPQHFGDGTRLSIL.